This TCR beta chain was recovered during a study of blood T cells in healthy people across ages. Collection of around 10 milliliters of peripheral blood was performed for each donor. With each sample, at least 5 micrograms of total RNA were extracted. V shed 4 bases, J shed 4 bases, and the junction held 6 bases outside the gene matches. The germline gives CDR1 SGHRS, CDR2 YFSETQ. CDR3 length equals 15 residues. With a J-beta primer mix and a sample-barcoded 5' primer, a second PCR ran roughly 7 to 11 cycles. TCRdb passed the 5' RACE reads through MiXCR, listing each CDR3 protein once. The data show a few hundred thousand distinct CDR3 sequences, around 29% seen once.

The rearrangement links TRBV5-1 to TRBJ2-5, with 11 bases aligning to TRBD2. The sample consisted of blood. This sequence was found in a woman aged 65 to 85 in good health. The CDR3 region has the DNA TGCGCCAGCAGCAGGGGACTAGCGGCCGGAGAGACCCAGTACTTC. As protein: CASSRGLAAGETQYF.